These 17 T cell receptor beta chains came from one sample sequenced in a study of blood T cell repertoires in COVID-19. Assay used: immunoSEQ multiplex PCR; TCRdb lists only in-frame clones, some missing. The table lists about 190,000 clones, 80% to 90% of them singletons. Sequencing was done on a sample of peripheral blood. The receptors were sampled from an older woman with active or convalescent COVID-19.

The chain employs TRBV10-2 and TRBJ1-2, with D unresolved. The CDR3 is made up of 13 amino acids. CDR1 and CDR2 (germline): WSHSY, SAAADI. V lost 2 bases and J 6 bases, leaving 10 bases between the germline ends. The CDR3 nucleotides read TGCGCCAGCAGTGAGCGGACTTATGATGGCTACACCTTC. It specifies CASSERTYDGYTF.

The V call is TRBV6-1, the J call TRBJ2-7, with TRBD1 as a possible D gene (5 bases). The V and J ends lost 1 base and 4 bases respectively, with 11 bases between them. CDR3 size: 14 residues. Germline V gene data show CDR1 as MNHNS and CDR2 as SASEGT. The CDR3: CASSEGGSVYEQYF. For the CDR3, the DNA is TGTGCCAGCAGTGAAGGGGGCAGTGTGTACGAGCAGTACTTC.

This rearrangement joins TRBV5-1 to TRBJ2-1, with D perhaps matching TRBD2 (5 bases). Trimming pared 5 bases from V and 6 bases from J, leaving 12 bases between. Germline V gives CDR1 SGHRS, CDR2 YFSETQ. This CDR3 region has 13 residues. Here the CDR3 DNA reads TGCGCCAGCAGGAGGCGTGGAGGCAATGAGCAGTTCTTC. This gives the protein CASRRRGGNEQFF.

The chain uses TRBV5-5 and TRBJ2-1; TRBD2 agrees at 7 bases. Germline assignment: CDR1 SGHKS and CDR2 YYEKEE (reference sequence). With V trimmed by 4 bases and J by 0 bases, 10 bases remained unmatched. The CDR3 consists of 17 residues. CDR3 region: CASSPTLSGISYNEQFF. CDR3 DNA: TGTGCCAGCAGCCCGACTCTAAGCGGGATCTCCTACAATGAGCAGTTCTTC.

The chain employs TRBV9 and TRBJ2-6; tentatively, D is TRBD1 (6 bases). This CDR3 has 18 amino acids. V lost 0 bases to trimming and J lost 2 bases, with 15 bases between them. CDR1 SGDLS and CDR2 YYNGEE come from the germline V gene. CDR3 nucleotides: TGTGCCAGCAGCGTAGCGGTGCAGGGGAGTCCTGGGGCCAACGTCCTGACTTTC. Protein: CASSVAVQGSPGANVLTF.

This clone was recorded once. The CDR3 region is CASSQGRSTEAFF. The CDR3 DNA is TGTGCCAGCAGCCAAGGGAGGTCCACTGAAGCTTTCTTT. J is TRBJ1-1 and V is TRBV14; D ambiguous. V was pared by 1 base and J by 4 bases, with 7 bases between. Germline V lookup: CDR1 SGHDN, CDR2 FVKESK. This CDR3 comprises 13 residues. The whole variable domain, filled in from reference TRBV14 and TRBJ1-1, reads EAGVTQFPSHSVIEKGQTVTLRCDPISGHDNLYWYRRVMGKEIKFLLHFVKESKQDESGMPNNRFLAERTGGTYSTLKVQPAELEDSGVYFCASSQGRSTEAFFGQGTRLTVV.

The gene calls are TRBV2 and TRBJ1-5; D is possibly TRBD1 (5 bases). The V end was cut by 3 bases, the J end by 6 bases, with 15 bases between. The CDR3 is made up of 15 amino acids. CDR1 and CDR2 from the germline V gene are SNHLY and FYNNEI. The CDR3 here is CASSELQGSAQPQHF. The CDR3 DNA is TGTGCCAGCAGTGAGTTGCAGGGATCGGCTCAGCCCCAGCATTTT.

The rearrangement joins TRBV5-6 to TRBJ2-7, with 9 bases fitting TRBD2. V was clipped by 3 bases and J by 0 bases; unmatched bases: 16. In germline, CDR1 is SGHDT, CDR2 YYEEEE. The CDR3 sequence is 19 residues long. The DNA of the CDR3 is TGTGCCAGCAGCTCCGCAGCGGGAGGCTCCGGACGTAGCTCCTACGAGCAGTACTTC. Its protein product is CASSSAAGGSGRSSYEQYF.

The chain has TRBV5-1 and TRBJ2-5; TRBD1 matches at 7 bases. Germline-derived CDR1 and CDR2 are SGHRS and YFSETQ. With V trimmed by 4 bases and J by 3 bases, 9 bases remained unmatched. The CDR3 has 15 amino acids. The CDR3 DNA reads TGCGCCAGCAGCGCCTTGGCGACAGGGAAAGAGACCCAGTACTTC. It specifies CASSALATGKETQYF.

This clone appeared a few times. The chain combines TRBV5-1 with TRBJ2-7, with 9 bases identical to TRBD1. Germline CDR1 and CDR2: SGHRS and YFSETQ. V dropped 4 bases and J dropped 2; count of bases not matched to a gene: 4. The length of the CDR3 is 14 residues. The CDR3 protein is CASSQGTGPYEQYF. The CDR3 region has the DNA TGCGCCAGCAGCCAGGGGACAGGGCCCTACGAGCAGTACTTC.

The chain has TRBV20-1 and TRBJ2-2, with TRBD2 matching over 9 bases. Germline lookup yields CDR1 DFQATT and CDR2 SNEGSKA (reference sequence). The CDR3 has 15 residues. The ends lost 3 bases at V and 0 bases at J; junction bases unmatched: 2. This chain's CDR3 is CSASVAGANTGELFF. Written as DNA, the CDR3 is TGCAGTGCTAGTGTAGCGGGAGCGAACACCGGGGAGCTGTTTTTT.

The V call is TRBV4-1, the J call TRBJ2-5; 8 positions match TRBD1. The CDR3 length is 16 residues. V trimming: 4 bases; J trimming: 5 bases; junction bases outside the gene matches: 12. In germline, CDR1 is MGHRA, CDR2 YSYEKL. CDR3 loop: CASSLLPGGSGETQYF. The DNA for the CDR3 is TGCGCCAGCAGCCTCTTACCAGGGGGCAGCGGGGAGACCCAGTACTTC.

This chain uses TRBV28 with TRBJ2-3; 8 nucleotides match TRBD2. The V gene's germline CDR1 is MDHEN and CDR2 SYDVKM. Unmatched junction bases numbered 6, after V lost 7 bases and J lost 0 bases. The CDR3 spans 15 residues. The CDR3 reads CASNAPSGSTDTQYF. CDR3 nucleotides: TGTGCCAGCAATGCTCCTAGCGGGAGCACAGATACGCAGTATTTT.

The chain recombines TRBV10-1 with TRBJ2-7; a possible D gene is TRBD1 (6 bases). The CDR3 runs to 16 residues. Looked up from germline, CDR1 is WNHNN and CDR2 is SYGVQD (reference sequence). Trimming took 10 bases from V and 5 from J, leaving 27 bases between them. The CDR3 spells CAIQLPRQDKIHEQYF. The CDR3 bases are TGCGCCATACAATTGCCTCGACAGGACAAGATCCACGAGCAGTACTTC.

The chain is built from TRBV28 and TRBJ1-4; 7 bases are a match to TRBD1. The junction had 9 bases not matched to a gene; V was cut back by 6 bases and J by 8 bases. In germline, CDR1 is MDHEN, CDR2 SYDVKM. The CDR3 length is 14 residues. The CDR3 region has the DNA TGTGCCAGCAGCCTAGGACAGGCCTGGGAAAAACTGTTTTTT. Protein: CASSLGQAWEKLFF.

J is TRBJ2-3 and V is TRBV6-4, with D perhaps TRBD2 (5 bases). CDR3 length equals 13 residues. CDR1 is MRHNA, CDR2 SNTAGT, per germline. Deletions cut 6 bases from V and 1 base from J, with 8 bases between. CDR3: CASRREGTDTQYF. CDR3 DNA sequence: TGTGCCAGCAGGAGGGAAGGCACAGATACGCAGTATTTT.

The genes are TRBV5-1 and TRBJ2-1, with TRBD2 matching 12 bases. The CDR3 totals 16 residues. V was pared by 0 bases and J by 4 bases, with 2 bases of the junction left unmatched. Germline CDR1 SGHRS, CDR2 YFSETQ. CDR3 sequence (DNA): TGCGCCAGCAGCTTGGAAGGACTAGCGGGGTACAATGAGCAGTTCTTC. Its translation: CASSLEGLAGYNEQFF.